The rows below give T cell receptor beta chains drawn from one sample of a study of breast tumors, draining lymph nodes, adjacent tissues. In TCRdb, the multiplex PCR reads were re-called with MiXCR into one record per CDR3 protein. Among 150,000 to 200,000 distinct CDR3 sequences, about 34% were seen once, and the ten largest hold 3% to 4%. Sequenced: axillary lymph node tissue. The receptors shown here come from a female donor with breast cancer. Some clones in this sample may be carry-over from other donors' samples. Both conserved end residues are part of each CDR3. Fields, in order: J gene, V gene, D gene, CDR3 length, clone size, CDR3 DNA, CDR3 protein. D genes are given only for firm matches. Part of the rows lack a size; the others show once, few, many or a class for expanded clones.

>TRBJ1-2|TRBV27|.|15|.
TGTGCCAGCAGTTTACGGGACGGAGGTAACTATGGCTACACCTTC
CASSLRDGGNYGYTF
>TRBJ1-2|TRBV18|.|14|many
TGTGCCAGCTCACCAGGAGGACGGAACTATGGCTACACCTTC
CASSPGGRNYGYTF
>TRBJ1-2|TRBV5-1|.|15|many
TGCGCCAGCAGCTTGGACTGGGGCCGAGGGGATGGCTACACCTTC
CASSLDWGRGDGYTF
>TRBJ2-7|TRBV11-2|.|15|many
TGTGCCAGCAGCGAAAGAGGGACACCTATCTACGAGCAGTACTTC
CASSERGTPIYEQYF
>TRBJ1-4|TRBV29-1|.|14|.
TGCAGCGTCGGTGGGTCCGCAGGGAGGGAAAAACTGTTTTTT
CSVGGSAGREKLFF
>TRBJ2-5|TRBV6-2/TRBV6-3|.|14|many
TGTGCCAGCAGTCCGGGACGCTTCCAAGAGACCCAGTACTTC
CASSPGRFQETQYF
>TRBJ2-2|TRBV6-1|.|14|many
TGTGCCAGCAGGGATACAGCGAACACCGGGGAGCTGTTTTTT
CASRDTANTGELFF
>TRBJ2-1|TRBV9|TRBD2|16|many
TGTGCCAGCAGCGTATCTAGCGGGACCTCCTACAATGAGCAGTTCTTC
CASSVSSGTSYNEQFF
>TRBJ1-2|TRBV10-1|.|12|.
TGCGCCAGCACCGACCAGGGGCTGGGCTCACCTTTC
CASTDQGLGSPF
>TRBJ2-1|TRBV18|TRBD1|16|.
TGTGCCAGCTCACGAAACCGGGACAGGAATTACAATGAGCAGTTCTTC
CASSRNRDRNYNEQFF
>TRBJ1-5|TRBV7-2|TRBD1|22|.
TGTGCCAGCAGCTTGACCCAGGGTCCTGGGGCCTCTGACAGGGAGATTAATCAGCCCCAGCATTTT
CASSLTQGPGASDREINQPQHF
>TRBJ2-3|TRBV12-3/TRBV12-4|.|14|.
TGTGCCAGCAGGGGGACTGGGAAGCCGGGTACGCAGTATTTC
CASRGTGKPGTQYF
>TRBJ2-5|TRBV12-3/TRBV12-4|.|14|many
TGTGCCAGCAGTTATGGGCAGGGACGTGAGACCCAGTACTTC
CASSYGQGRETQYF
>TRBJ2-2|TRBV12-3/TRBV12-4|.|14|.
TGTGCCAGCAGTTTAGGTGGGGCGCCTGGGGAGCTGTTTTTT
CASSLGGAPGELFF
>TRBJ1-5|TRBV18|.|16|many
TGTGCCAGCTCGTCGTCCGGTTTGTATAGCAATCAGCCCCAGCATTTT
CASSSSGLYSNQPQHF
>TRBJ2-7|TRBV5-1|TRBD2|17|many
TGCGCCAGCAGCTTGGGACTAGCGGGGGGGCCGTTACCCGAGCAGTACTTC
CASSLGLAGGPLPEQYF
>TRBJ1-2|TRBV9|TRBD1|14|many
TGTGCCAGCAGCGCGGGACAGGTCGCCTATGGCTACACCTTC
CASSAGQVAYGYTF
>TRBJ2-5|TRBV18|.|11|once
TGTGCCAGCCCACCTCAAGAGACCCAGTACTTC
CASPPQETQYF
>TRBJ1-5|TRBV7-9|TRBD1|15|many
TGTGCCAGCAGCCTTGGGACAGGGGAGGATCAGCCCCAGCATTTT
CASSLGTGEDQPQHF
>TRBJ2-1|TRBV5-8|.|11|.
TGTGCCAGTCAGGTCTACAATGAGCAGTTCTTC
CASQVYNEQFF
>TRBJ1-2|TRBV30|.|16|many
TGTGCCTGGAGTGTCCACCCCCCGGGACAATCAAATGGCTACACCTTC
CAWSVHPPGQSNGYTF
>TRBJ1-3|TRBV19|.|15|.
TGTGCCAGTAGTTTGGGGTCCCACTCTGGAAACACCATATATTTT
CASSLGSHSGNTIYF
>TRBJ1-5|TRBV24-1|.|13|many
TGTGCCACCAGTGATTCCGGACAGTTCCCCCAGCATTTT
CATSDSGQFPQHF
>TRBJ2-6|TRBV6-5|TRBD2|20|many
TGTGCCAGCAGTTACTCGTACGGACTAGCGGGGACCTCTGGGGCCAACGTCCTGACTTTC
CASSYSYGLAGTSGANVLTF
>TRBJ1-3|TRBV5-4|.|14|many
TGTGCCAGCAGCTTGGAGGGCCGTTGGAACACCATATATTTT
CASSLEGRWNTIYF
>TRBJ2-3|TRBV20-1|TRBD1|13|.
TGCAGTGCTAGCGGGACAGGCACAGATACGCAGTATTTT
CSASGTGTDTQYF
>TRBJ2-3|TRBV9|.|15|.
TGTGCCAGCAGCGCCTACTCCGGGACGGGAAATGAGCAGTATTTT
CASSAYSGTGNEQYF
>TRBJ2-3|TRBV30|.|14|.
TGTGCCTGGAGGACTAGTTGGGCCTACGGTGAGCAGTATTTT
CAWRTSWAYGEQYF
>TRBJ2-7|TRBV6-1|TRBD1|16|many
TGTGCCAGCAGTTCCACCCCGGGACAGGGGGCCCGGGAGCAGTACTTC
CASSSTPGQGAREQYF
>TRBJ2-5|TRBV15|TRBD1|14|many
TGTGCCACCAGCTCCGGACAGGGGCAAGAGACCCAGTACTTC
CATSSGQGQETQYF
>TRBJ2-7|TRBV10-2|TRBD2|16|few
TGCGCCAGCAGTGCGCGGGGGGGGGGGGGGGGGTACGAGCAGTACTTC
CASSARGGGGGYEQYF
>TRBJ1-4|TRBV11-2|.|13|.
TGTGCCAGCAGCCCACTAGCGGGGGGGAAACTGTTTTTT
CASSPLAGGKLFF
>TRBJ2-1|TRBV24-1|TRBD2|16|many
TGTGCCACCAGTGACCCGACTAGGACTAGTTCCTATGAGCAGTTCTTC
CATSDPTRTSSYEQFF
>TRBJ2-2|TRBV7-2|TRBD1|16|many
TGTGCCAGCAGCATGACAGGGGGTCGGAACACCGGGGAGCTGTTTTTT
CASSMTGGRNTGELFF
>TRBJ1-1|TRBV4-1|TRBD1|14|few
TGCGCCAGCAGGAGGACAGGAGGGGGAACTGAAGCTTTCTTT
CASRRTGGGTEAFF
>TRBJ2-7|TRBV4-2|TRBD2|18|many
TGTGCCAGCAGCCAAGAGAGACTAGCGGGTGTGGGCCCCCACGAGCAGTACTTC
CASSQERLAGVGPHEQYF
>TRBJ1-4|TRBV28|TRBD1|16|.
TGTGCCAGCAGTCCGCGAACCGGGACAGCTAATGAAAAACTGTTTTTT
CASSPRTGTANEKLFF
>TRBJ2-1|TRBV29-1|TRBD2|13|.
TGCAGCGTAACTAGCGGGGAGAACGGAAGGCAGTTCTTC
CSVTSGENGRQFF
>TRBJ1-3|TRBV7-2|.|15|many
TGTGCCAGCAGCCCTGGAACACAGTCCGGAAACACCATATATTTT
CASSPGTQSGNTIYF
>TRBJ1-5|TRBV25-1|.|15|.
TGTGCCAGCAGTGAACCGACTAGCGGGAGCAACAATGAGCATTTT
CASSEPTSGSNNEHF
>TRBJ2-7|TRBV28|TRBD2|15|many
TGTGCCAGCAGTCCGTTGACTAGCCCTCCCTACGAGCAGTACTTC
CASSPLTSPPYEQYF
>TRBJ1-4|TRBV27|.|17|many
TGTGCCAGCAGTTTATCGTCAGATCCTGCAGCTAATGAAAAACTGTTTTTT
CASSLSSDPAANEKLFF
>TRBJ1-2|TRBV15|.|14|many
TGTGCCACCAGCCCCCACGGGGGGGTTCCTGGCTACACCTTC
CATSPHGGVPGYTF
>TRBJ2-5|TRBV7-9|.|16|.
TGTGCCAGCAGTTCAAGGCCTGCCTTACGTAGAGAGACCCAGTACTTC
CASSSRPALRRETQYF
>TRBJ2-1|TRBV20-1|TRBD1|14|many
TGCAGTGCTCCTACAGGGGGTAGCTGGAATGAGCAGTTCTTC
CSAPTGGSWNEQFF
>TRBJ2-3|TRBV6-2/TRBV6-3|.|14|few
TGTGCCAGCACCCCGAGGGTCTGGGCAGATACGCAGTATTTT
CASTPRVWADTQYF
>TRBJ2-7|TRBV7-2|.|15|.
TGTGCCAGCAGACCATTCGGGGGTCCTTCCTACGAGCAGTACTTC
CASRPFGGPSYEQYF
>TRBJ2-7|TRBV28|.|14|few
TGTGCCAGCATCCCGGGGGCAGGGCTCGGCGAGCAGTACTTC
CASIPGAGLGEQYF
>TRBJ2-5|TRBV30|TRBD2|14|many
TGTGCCTGGAGTGTAGGTAGTAGGGAGGGGACCCAGTACTTC
CAWSVGSREGTQYF
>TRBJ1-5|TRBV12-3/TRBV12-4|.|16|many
TGTGCCAGCAGTCCCGTCGGGAGGGACGGCAATCAGCCCCAGCATTTT
CASSPVGRDGNQPQHF
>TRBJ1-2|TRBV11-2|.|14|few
TGTGCCAGCAGCCCACAACCCCCGTCCTATGGCTACACCTTC
CASSPQPPSYGYTF
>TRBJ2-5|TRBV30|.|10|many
TGTGCCTGGAGCCAGGAGACCCAGTACTTC
CAWSQETQYF